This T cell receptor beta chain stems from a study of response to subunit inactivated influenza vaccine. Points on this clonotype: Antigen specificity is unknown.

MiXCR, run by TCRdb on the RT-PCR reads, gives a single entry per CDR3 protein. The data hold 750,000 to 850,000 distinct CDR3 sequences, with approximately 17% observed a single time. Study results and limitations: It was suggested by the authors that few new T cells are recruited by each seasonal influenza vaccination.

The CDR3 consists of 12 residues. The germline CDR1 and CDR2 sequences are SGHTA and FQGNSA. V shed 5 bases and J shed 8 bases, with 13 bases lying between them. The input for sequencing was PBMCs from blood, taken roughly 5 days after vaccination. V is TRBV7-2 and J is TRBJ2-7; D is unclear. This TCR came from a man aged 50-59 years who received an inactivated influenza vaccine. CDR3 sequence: CASSTGAFQQYF. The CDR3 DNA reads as TGTGCCAGCAGCACGGGCGCGTTCCAGCAGTACTTC.